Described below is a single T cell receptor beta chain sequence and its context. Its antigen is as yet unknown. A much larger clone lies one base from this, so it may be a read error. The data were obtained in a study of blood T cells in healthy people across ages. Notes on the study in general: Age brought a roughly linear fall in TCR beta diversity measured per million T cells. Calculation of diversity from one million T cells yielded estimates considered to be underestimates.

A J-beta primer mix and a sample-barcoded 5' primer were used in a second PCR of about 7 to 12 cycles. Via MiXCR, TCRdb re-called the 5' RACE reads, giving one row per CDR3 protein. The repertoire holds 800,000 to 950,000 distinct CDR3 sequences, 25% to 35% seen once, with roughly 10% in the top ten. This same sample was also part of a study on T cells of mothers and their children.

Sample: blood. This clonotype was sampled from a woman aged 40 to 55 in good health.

The CDR3 loop reads CASRSPTGTVCNEQFF. The CDR3 nucleotides are TGTGCCAGCAGATCTCCTACCGGGACAGTCTGCAATGAGCAGTTCTTC. The chain uses TRBV6-2 or TRBV6-3 and TRBJ2-1; 7 bases match TRBD1. The ends lost 6 bases at V and 6 bases at J; junction bases unmatched: 14. Germline CDR1 MNHEY, CDR2 SVGEGT. CDR3 size: 16 residues.